Listed here is a single T cell receptor beta chain. The CDR3 spans 11 residues. Germline CDR1 DFQATT, CDR2 SNEGSKA (reference sequence). The V end was cut by 2 bases, the J end by 6 bases, with 7 bases between. This sample is drawn from a study of blood T cell repertoires in COVID-19. As for the study in general: Whether acute or convalescent, the COVID-19 samples came from the United States, Italy and Spain. In each case, the material was cDNA or gDNA derived from T cells, B-cell-depleted T cells, or PBMCs.

In the authors' methods: By means of reference gene primer amplification, nucleated cell counts were estimated. This table comes from immunoSEQ multiplex PCR, and its TCRdb copy is limited to in-frame clones, with some not included. The DNA was the basis for D and trimming; V, J and clone size are from that table. This table holds under 200,000 clones, around nine tenths found once. V usage is TRBV20-1 and J usage is TRBJ1-1; D is unresolved. Sequenced: peripheral blood. This receptor was taken from a man younger than 35 with active or convalescent COVID-19. The CDR3 coding sequence is TGCAGTGCTAGACGAGGCGCTGAAGCTTTCTTT. Amino acid sequence: CSARRGAEAFF.